Following are 8 T cell receptor beta chains from one sample sequenced in a study of blood T cell repertoires in COVID-19. Sequencing was performed with immunoSEQ multiplex PCR; in TCRdb, only in-frame clones are kept and a portion is missing. The sample has about 350,000 clones; 70% to 90% are singletons. The specimen sequenced was peripheral blood. All receptors derive from a woman in her sixties or seventies with COVID-19, enrolled during active disease.

The V call is TRBV5-4, the J call TRBJ2-7; 9 bases fit TRBD1. The V gene end was trimmed by 1 base and the J gene end by 0 bases; junction bases not matched to a gene: 11. The germline gives CDR1 SGHNT, CDR2 YYREEE (reference sequence). The CDR3 runs to 18 residues. CDR3 coding DNA: TGTGCCAGCAGCTTGAGTGCGGGACAGGGAACGAACTCCTACGAGCAGTACTTC. It codes for CASSLSAGQGTNSYEQYF. Based on the CDR3 plus reference TRBV5-4 and TRBJ2-7, the full variable domain is ETGVTQSPTHLIKTRGQQVTLRCSSQSGHNTVSWYQQALGQGPQFIFQYYREEENGRGNFPPRFSGLQFPNYSSELNVNALELDDSALYLCASSLSAGQGTNSYEQYFGPGTRLTVT.

This clone was picked up a small number of times. The genes are TRBV9 and TRBJ1-2; a possible D gene is TRBD1 (5 bases). Germline loops: CDR1 SGDLS, CDR2 YYNGEE. This CDR3 region has 12 residues. Trimming left V 2 bases short and J 8 bases short, with 10 bases between. As DNA, the CDR3 is TGTGCCAGCAGCGTCAGGGCCGGGGGCTACACCTTC. Protein sequence: CASSVRAGGYTF.

The V and J genes are TRBV12-3 or TRBV12-4 and TRBJ1-3; D gene uncertain. V shed 3 bases and J shed 7 bases, with 7 bases lying between them. The CDR3 extends over 12 amino acids. CDR3 loop: CASSFSRNTIYF. The CDR3 region has the DNA TGTGCCAGCAGTTTCTCTAGGAACACCATATATTTT.

The chain links TRBV10-3 to TRBJ2-7, with D unclear. The V end was cut by 2 bases, the J end by 2 bases, with 10 bases between. This CDR3 is 14 amino acids long. Per the germline V gene, CDR1 is ENHRY and CDR2 is SYGVKD. CDR3 DNA sequence: TGTGCCATCAGTGAGCGACAACTGGCCTACGAGCAGTACTTC. Translated, it gives CAISERQLAYEQYF.

The V call is TRBV30, the J call TRBJ2-5, with D maybe TRBD2 (7 bases). From germline, CDR1 is GTSNPN and CDR2 SVGIG (reference sequence). V was pared by 0 bases and J by 2 bases, with 16 bases between. This CDR3 comprises 16 residues. The CDR3 coding sequence is TGTGCCTGGAGTGTACGTCGCGGGGGACAACAAGAGACCCAGTACTTC. As protein: CAWSVRRGGQQETQYF. The whole variable domain, remainder taken from reference TRBV30 and TRBJ2-5, is SQTIHQWPATLVQPVGSPLSLECTVEGTSNPNLYWYRQAAGRGLQLLFYSVGIGQISSEVPQNLSASRPQDRQFILSSKKLLLSDSGFYLCAWSVRRGGQQETQYFGPGTRLLVL.

This clone was found a few times. The CDR3 region has the DNA TGTGCCAGCAGCACCGGGACGGGGGTGGAGCCCCAGCATTTT. Protein product: CASSTGTGVEPQHF. The V gene is TRBV7-9, the J gene TRBJ1-5, with D possibly matching TRBD1 (5 bases). Trimming cost V 5 bases and J 8 bases, with 16 bases left between them. The CDR3 runs to 14 residues. In germline, CDR1 is SEHNR, CDR2 FQNEAQ (reference sequence).

The J gene is TRBJ2-7, the V gene TRBV9; 7 positions agree with TRBD2. CDR3 length equals 15 residues. Per germline, CDR1 SGDLS and CDR2 YYNGEE. Trimming removed 4 bases from V and 4 bases from J; junction bases left unmatched: 11. The CDR3: CASSPAAGVWYEQYF. CDR3 DNA: TGTGCCAGCAGCCCAGCGGCGGGGGTCTGGTACGAGCAGTACTTC. The full variable domain, with the rest looked up from reference TRBV9 and TRBJ2-7, is DSGVTQTPKHLITATGQRVTLRCSPRSGDLSVYWYQQSLDQGLQFLIQYYNGEERAKGNILERFSAQQFPDLHSELNLSSLELGDSALYFCASSPAAGVWYEQYFGPGTRLTVT.

The rearrangement links TRBV2 to TRBJ1-1; the D gene is possibly TRBD1 (6 bases). This CDR3 has 15 residues. V gave up 3 bases and J gave up 1 base, with 12 bases separating them. Germline CDR1 and CDR2: SNHLY and FYNNEI. CDR3 in amino acids: CASSDPKTGNTEAFF. DNA of the CDR3: TGTGCCAGCAGTGACCCCAAGACAGGGAACACTGAAGCTTTCTTT.